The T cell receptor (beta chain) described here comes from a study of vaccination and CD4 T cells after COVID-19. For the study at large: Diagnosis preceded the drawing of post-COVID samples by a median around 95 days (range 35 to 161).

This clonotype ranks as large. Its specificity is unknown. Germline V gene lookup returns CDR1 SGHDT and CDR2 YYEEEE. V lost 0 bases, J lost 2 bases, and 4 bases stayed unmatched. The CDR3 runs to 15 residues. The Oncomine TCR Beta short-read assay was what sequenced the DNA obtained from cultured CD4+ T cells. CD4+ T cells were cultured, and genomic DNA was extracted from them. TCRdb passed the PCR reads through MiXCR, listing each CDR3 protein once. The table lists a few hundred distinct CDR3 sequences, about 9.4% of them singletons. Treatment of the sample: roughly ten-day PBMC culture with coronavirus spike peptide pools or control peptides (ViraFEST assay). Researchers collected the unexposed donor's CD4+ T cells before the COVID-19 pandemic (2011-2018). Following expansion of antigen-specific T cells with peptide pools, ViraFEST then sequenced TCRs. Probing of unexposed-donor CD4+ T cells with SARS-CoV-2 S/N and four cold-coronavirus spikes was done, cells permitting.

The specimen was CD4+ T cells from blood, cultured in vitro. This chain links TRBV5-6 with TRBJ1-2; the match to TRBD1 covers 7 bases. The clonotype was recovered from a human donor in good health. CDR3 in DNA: TGTGCCAGCAGCTTGGCCCTGGGACAGAACTATGGCTACACCTTC. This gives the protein CASSLALGQNYGYTF.